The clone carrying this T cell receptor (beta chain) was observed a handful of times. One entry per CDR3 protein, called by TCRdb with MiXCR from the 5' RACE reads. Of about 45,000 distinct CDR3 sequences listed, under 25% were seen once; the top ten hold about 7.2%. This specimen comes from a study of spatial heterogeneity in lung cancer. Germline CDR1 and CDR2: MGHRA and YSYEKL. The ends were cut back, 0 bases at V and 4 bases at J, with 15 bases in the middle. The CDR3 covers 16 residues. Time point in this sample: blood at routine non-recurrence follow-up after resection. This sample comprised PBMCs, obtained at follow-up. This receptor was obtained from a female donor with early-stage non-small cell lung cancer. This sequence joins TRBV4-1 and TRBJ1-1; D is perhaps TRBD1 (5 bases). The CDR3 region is CASSQDKRQGGTEAFF. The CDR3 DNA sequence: TGCGCCAGCAGCCAAGATAAGCGGCAGGGTGGCACTGAAGCTTTCTTT.